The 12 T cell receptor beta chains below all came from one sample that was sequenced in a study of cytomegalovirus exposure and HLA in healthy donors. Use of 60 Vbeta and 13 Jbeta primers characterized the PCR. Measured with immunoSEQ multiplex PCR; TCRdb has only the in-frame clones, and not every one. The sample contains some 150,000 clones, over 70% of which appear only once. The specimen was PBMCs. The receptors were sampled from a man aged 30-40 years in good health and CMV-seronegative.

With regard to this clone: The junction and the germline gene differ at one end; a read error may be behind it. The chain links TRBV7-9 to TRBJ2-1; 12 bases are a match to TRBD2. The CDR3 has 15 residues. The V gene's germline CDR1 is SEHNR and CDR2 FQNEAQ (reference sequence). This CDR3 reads CSSSLAGGPINEQFF. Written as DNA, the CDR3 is TGTTCCAGCAGCCTAGCGGGAGGGCCGATCAATGAGCAGTTCTTC.

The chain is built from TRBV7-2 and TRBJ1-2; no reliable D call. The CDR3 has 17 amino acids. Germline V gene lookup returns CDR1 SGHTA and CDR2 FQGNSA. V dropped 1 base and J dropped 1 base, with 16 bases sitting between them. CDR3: CASSLDGDIGVNYGYTF. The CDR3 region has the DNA TGTGCCAGCAGCTTAGACGGTGATATCGGGGTTAACTATGGCTACACCTTC.

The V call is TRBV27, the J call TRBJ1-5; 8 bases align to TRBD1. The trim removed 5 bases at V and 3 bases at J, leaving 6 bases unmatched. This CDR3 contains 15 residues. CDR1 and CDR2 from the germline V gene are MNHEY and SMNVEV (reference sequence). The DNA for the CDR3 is TGTGCCAGCAGTCTGGGGACAGGCTTCAATCAGCCCCAGCATTTT. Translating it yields CASSLGTGFNQPQHF.

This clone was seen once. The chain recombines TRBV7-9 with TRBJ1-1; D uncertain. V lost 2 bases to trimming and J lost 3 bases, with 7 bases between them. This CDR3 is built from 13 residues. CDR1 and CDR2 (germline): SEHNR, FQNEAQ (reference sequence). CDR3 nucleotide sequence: TGTGCCAGCAGCTTAATGGCAGACACTGAAGCTTTCTTT. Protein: CASSLMADTEAFF.

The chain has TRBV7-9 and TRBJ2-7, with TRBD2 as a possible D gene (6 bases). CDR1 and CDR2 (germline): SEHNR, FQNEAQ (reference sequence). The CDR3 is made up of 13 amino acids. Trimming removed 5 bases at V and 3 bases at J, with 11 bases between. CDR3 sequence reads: CASSPGVYYEQYF. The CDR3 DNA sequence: TGTGCCAGCAGCCCGGGGGTCTACTACGAGCAGTACTTC.

The CDR3 DNA reads TGTGCCAGCAGCCAAGGACAGGGGGCAATCAATGAGCAGTTCTTC. Amino acid sequence: CASSQGQGAINEQFF. The gene calls are TRBV11-1 and TRBJ2-1; 11 nucleotides line up with TRBD1. The CDR3 extends over 15 amino acids. Germline-derived CDR1 and CDR2 are SGHAT and FQDESV (reference sequence). V was clipped by 5 bases and J by 6 bases; unmatched bases: 6.

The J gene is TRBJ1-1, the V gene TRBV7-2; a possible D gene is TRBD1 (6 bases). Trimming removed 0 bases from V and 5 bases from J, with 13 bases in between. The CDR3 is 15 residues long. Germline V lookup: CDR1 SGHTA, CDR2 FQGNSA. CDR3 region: CASSLAWGGGTEAFF. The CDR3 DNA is TGTGCCAGCAGCTTAGCGTGGGGAGGGGGGACTGAAGCTTTCTTT.

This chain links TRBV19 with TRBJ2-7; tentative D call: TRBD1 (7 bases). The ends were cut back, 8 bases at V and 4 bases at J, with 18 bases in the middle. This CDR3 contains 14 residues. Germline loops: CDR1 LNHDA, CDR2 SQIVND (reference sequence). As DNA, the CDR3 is TGTGCCAGTCGGAGGGACAGTGCGAATTACGAGCAGTACTTC. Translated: CASRRDSANYEQYF.

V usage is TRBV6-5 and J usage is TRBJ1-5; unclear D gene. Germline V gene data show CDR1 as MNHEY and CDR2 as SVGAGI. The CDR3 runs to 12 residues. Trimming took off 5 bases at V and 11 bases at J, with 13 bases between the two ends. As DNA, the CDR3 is TGTGCCAGCAGTAACAACCCGAATACCCAGCATTTT. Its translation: CASSNNPNTQHF.

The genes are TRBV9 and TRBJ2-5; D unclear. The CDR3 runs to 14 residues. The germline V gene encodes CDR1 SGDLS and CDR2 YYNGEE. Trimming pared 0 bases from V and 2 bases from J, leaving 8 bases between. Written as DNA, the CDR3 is TGTGCCAGCAGCGTAGGTGAGGTACAAGAGACCCAGTACTTC. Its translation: CASSVGEVQETQYF.

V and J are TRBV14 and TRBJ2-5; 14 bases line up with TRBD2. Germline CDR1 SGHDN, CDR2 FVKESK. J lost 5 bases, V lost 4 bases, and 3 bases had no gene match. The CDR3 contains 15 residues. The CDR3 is CASSPRLAGGETQYF. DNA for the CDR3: TGTGCCAGCAGCCCCCGACTAGCGGGGGGGGAGACCCAGTACTTC.

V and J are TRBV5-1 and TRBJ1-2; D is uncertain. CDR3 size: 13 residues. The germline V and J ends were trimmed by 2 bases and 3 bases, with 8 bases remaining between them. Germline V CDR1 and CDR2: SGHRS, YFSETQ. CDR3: CASSLTGDYGYTF. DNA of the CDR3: TGCGCCAGCAGCTTAACCGGGGACTATGGCTACACCTTC.